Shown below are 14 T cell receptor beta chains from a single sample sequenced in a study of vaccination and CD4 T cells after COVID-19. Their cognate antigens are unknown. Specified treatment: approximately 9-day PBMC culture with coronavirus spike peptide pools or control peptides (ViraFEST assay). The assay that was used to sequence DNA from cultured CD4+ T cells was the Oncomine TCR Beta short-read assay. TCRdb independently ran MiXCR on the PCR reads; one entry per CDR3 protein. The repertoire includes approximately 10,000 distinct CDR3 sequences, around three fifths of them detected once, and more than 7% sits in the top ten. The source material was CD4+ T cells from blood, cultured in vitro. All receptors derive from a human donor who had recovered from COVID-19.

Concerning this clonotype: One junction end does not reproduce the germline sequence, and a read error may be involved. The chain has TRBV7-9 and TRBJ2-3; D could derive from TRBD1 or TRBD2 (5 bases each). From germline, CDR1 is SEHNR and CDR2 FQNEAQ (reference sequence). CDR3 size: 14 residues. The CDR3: CASSLGTAVTGQYF. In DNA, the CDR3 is TGCGCCAGCAGCTTGGGGACCGCTGTCACGGGGCAGTATTTT.

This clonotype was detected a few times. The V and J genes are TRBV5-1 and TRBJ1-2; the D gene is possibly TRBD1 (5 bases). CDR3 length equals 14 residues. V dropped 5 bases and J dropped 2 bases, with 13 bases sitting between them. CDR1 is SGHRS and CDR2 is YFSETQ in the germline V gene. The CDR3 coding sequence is TGCGCCAGCAGGCCCGGGACCGAAAACTATGGCTACACCTTC. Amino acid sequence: CASRPGTENYGYTF.

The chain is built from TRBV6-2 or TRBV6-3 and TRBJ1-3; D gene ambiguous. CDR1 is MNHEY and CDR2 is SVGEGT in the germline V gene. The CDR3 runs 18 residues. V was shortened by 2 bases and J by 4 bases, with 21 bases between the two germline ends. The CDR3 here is CASSYDGHLQRFGNTIYF. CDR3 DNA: TGTGCCAGCAGTTACGATGGCCACCTCCAACGCTTCGGAAACACCATATATTTT.

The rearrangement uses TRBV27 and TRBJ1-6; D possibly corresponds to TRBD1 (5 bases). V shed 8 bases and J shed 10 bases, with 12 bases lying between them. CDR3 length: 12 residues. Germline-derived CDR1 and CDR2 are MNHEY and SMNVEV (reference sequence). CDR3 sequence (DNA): TGTGCCAGCCGACCCGGGGGGTCACCCCTCCACTTT. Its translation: CASRPGGSPLHF.

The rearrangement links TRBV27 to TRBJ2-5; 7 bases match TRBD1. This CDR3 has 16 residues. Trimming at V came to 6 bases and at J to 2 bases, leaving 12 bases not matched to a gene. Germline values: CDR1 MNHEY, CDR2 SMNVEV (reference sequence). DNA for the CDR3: TGTGCCAGCAGGAAAAACAACAGGGGACAACAAGAGACCCAGTACTTC. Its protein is CASRKNNRGQQETQYF.

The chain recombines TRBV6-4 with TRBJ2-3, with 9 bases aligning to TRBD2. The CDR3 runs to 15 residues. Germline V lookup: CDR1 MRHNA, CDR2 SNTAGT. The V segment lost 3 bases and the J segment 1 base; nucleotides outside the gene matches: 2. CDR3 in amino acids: CASSESGGRTDTQYF. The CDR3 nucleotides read TGTGCCAGCAGTGAAAGCGGGGGGCGCACAGATACGCAGTATTTT.

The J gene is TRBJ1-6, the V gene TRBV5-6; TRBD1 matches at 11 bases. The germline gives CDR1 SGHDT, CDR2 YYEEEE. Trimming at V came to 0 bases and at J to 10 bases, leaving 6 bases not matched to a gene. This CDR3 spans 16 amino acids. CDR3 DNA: TGTGCCAGCAGCTTGGGATTGGGACAGGGGGACTCACCCCTCCACTTT. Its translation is CASSLGLGQGDSPLHF.

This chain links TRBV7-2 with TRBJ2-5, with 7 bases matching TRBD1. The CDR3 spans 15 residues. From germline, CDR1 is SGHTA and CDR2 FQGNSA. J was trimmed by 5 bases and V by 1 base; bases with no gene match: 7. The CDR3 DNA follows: TGTGCCAGCAGCTTAGATAACAGGGGAAGGGAGACCCAGTACTTC. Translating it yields CASSLDNRGRETQYF.

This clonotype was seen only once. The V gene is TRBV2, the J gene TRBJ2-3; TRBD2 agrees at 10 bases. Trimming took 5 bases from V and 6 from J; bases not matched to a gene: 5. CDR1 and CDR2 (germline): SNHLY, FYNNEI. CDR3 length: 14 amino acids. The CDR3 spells CASSPSGGGDTQYF. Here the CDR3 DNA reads TGTGCCAGCAGTCCTAGCGGGGGTGGCGATACGCAGTATTTT.

CDR3 nucleotide sequence: TGTGCCAGCAGTGACTCGAACAGCTATATAGACTACGAGCAGTACTTC. Its translation is CASSDSNSYIDYEQYF. V usage is TRBV6-4 and J usage is TRBJ2-7; D ambiguous. V gave up 0 bases and J gave up 3 bases, with 15 bases separating them. Germline lookup yields CDR1 MRHNA and CDR2 SNTAGT. CDR3 size: 16 residues.

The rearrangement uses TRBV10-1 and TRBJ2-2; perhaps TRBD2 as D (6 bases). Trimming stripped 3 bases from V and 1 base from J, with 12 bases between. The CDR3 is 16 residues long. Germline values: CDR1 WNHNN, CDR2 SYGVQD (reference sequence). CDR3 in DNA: TGCGCCAGCAGTGACACCGGAGGGCGGAACACCGGGGAGCTGTTTTTT. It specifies CASSDTGGRNTGELFF.

The CDR3 is CSATGLVLQETQYF. The CDR3 region has the DNA TGCAGTGCTACCGGACTAGTCCTCCAAGAGACCCAGTACTTC. V and J are TRBV20-1 and TRBJ2-5; 7 bases fit TRBD2. This CDR3 comprises 14 residues. The germline V gene encodes CDR1 DFQATT and CDR2 SNEGSKA (reference sequence). Trimming took 4 bases from V and 1 from J; bases not matched to a gene: 6.

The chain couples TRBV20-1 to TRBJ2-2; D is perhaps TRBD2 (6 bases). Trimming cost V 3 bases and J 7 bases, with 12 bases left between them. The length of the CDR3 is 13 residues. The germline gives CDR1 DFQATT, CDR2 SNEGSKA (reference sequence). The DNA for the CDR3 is TGCAGTGCTAGCGATATCGGGAGCGGGGAGCTGTTTTTT. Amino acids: CSASDIGSGELFF.

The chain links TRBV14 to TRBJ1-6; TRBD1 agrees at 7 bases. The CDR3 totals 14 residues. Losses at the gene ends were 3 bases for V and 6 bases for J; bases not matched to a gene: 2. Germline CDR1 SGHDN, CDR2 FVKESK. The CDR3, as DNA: TGTGCCAGCAGCCAGGGACAGCTTAATTCACCCCTCCACTTT. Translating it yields CASSQGQLNSPLHF. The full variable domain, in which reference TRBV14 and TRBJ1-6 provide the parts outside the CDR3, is EAGVTQFPSHSVIEKGQTVTLRCDPISGHDNLYWYRRVMGKEIKFLLHFVKESKQDESGMPNNRFLAERTGGTYSTLKVQPAELEDSGVYFCASSQGQLNSPLHFGNGTRLTVT.